A selection of T cell receptor beta chains follows, all from one sample in a study of blood T cells in healthy people across ages. One entry per CDR3 protein, called by TCRdb with MiXCR from the 5' RACE reads. Found here are about 1.5 million distinct CDR3 sequences, 42% of them singletons; the top ten hold under 5%. The sample comprised blood. Receptor source: a young woman in good health. CDR3s include the opening cysteine and the closing phenylalanine or tryptophan. A row's size may be missing; if present it is once, few, many or a size class.

v_gene	abundance	CDR3aa
TRBV4-2	.	CASSQETGAFNYGYTF
TRBV14	few	CASSQPRRTSGSFNEQFF
TRBV5-1	many	CASSLGTGGYNEQFF
TRBV7-2	few	CASSWEGGRVSDTQYF
TRBV27	.	CASSLIPASNYGYTF
TRBV4-1	.	CASSQTDASDFPYEQYF
TRBV14	.	CASSQGAGTSTDTQYF
TRBV27	.	CASSFCGHTDTQYF
TRBV10-2	.	CASRDRGKNSPLHF
TRBV24-1	.	CATSDPTAGANVLTF
TRBV12-3/TRBV12-4	.	CASSLDRGDKNIQYF
TRBV6-5	few	CASSFNSHRGRNGYTF
TRBV2	.	CASTLMGGSLDEQFF
TRBV7-2	few	CASATWNTEAFF
TRBV7-9	few	CASSLSVLAREQFF
TRBV28	few	CASSLCMRASTDTQYF
TRBV30	few	CAWSVLRITDTQYF
TRBV12-3/TRBV12-4	.	CASRTRGQSNQPQHF
TRBV28	few	CASSPREFDTEAFF
TRBV7-9	.	CASSAGLKTQYF
TRBV6-7	.	CASRLIYEQYF
TRBV5-6	.	CASSFRQSSYNSPLHF
TRBV7-8	many	CASRTGAYEQYF
TRBV7-2	few	CASSLGPERLSYEQYF
TRBV5-1	few	CASSLGVGSNEKLFF
TRBV6-2/TRBV6-3	.	CASSSAIGDTQYF
TRBV20-1	few	CSARGLVFYNEQFF
TRBV2	.	CASGLAKNIQYF
TRBV7-2	once	CASSSPEGGRLYNEQYF
TRBV7-9	few	CARGDTDTQYF
TRBV20-1	.	CNARRTGSRNYGYTF
TRBV18	.	CASSPLFRGYEQYF
TRBV29-1	few	CSVGGLAGAGELFF
TRBV10-3	few	CVISEGTSGEETQYF
TRBV5-1	.	CASSSFGGEPHNEQFF
TRBV27	.	CASSLGVNSPLHF
TRBV18	few	CASSPEGRQYF
TRBV11-2	.	CASRNWTSGKTDTQYF
TRBV20-1	.	CSASSLLTNEKLFF
TRBV6-5	.	CASSPGQFGYTF
TRBV29-1	many	CSASTGGFDEQYF
TRBV6-1	.	CASSADRASGNTIYF
TRBV12-3/TRBV12-4	.	CASSLASAGRDTQYF
TRBV12-3/TRBV12-4	.	CASSLGDRGRRMNTEAFF
TRBV20-1	.	CSARVGLLLEGSYNEQFF